This T cell receptor beta chain emerged from a study of OX40 agonist ivuxolimab in advanced cancers. Regarding the study as a whole: Nonresponders included some who also had low normalized T-cell clonal expansion.

This CDR3 is 12 amino acids long. The germline V gene encodes CDR1 PRHDT and CDR2 FYEKMQ (reference sequence). V was shortened by 5 bases and J by 3 bases, with 7 bases between the two germline ends. Clones were read by immunoSEQ multiplex PCR, and TCRdb kept only the in-frame ones, dropping some. The data contain around 11,000 clones, 77% of them singletons. In its sample, this clone ranks as medium-sized. Its cognate antigen is unknown. The sequencing used CD4+ or CD8+ T cells sorted from blood, collected in a trial of the OX40 agonist ivuxolimab. The receptor was derived from an adult with an advanced solid tumor such as melanoma, head and neck, liver or kidney cancer. The J gene is TRBJ2-5, the V gene TRBV13; D ambiguous. In DNA, the CDR3 is TGTGCCAGCAGCCCCCCGGAAGAGACCCAGTACTTC. Amino acids: CASSPPEETQYF.